One and the same sample provided the 21 T cell receptor beta chains below, sequenced in a study of PD-1 blockade in classical Hodgkin lymphoma. Every patient relapsed after autologous stem cell transplantation, and brentuximab vedotin exposure varied. TCRdb's table, derived via immunoSEQ multiplex PCR, lists solely in-frame clones and lacks some. The sample lists roughly 40,000 clones; over 80% were seen once. Sequenced material: peripheral blood mononuclear cells (PBMCs), taken at baseline. The origin of the receptors is a human donor with classical Hodgkin lymphoma.

The chain is built from TRBV9 and TRBJ2-7; unclear D gene. Germline loops: CDR1 SGDLS, CDR2 YYNGEE. Trimming pared 3 bases from V and 3 bases from J, leaving 1 base between. The CDR3 is 10 amino acids. The CDR3 sequence is CASSGYEQYF. In DNA, the CDR3 is TGTGCCAGCAGCGGCTACGAGCAGTACTTC.

This chain connects TRBV2 to TRBJ1-1; no reliable D call. Trimming cost V 2 bases and J 5 bases, with 6 bases left between them. The CDR3 spans 12 residues. Germline V gives CDR1 SNHLY, CDR2 FYNNEI. CDR3 DNA: TGTGCCAGCAGTGAATTAGGGACTGAAGCTTTCTTT. Its translation is CASSELGTEAFF.

In the case of this clone: The germline gene is not matched at one end of the junction; a read error may be the cause. CDR3 protein: CASSAPGTGVGYTF. CDR3 DNA sequence: TGTGCCAGCTCAGCACCCGGGACAGGGGTCGGCTACACCTTC. This rearrangement joins TRBV18 to TRBJ1-2, with TRBD1 identical over 10 bases. Germline CDR1 is KGHSH and CDR2 is LQKENI. The CDR3 spans 14 residues.

The CDR3 is CSVEGAAYGYTF. CDR3 bases: TGCAGCGTTGAAGGGGCAGCCTATGGCTACACCTTC. The chain uses TRBV29-1 and TRBJ1-2, with no clear D. CDR1 and CDR2 (germline): SQVTM, ANQGSEA. This CDR3 has 12 residues. V dropped 1 base and J dropped 4 bases, with 7 bases sitting between them. The variable domain in full, completed from reference TRBV29-1 and TRBJ1-2, reads SAVISQKPSRDICQRGTSLTIQCQVDSQVTMMFWYRQQPGQSLTLIATANQGSEATYESGFVIDKFPISRPNLTFSTLTVSNMSPEDSSIYLCSVEGAAYGYTFGSGTRLTVV.

V gene TRBV19 combines with J gene TRBJ2-1; D gene uncertain. This CDR3 is 14 amino acids long. Trimming left V 3 bases short and J 7 bases short, with 13 bases between. Germline-derived CDR1 and CDR2 are LNHDA and SQIVND (reference sequence). The DNA of the CDR3 is TGTGCCAGTAGTATCCGGGCGAGGTGGAATGAGCAGTTCTTC. Translation gives CASSIRARWNEQFF.

This clone was seen a single time. This chain uses TRBV6-5 with TRBJ2-7; D unresolved. Germline CDR1 and CDR2: MNHEY and SVGAGI. CDR3 size: 13 residues. Trimming took 6 bases from V and 2 from J, leaving 11 bases between them. CDR3 coding DNA: TGTGCCAGCAGCTCTGTAACCCCCTACGAGCAGTACTTC. As protein: CASSSVTPYEQYF.

The CDR3, as DNA: TGTGCCAGCACCCTGCGGGGGCTCGGTTCACCCCTCCACTTT. Translating gives CASTLRGLGSPLHF. This sequence joins TRBV27 and TRBJ1-6; possible D gene TRBD1, 6 bases. Per germline, CDR1 MNHEY and CDR2 SMNVEV (reference sequence). The CDR3 has 14 residues. Trimming shortened V by 7 bases and J by 9 bases, and 16 bases separated the two germline ends.

V gene TRBV18 combines with J gene TRBJ1-3; 7 bases align to TRBD1. The germline V gene has CDR1 KGHSH and CDR2 LQKENI. V dropped 2 bases and J dropped 2; count of bases not matched to a gene: 6. The CDR3 extends over 16 amino acids. This chain's CDR3 is CASSPSGGQTGNTIYF. As DNA, the CDR3 is TGTGCCAGCTCACCATCGGGGGGACAGACTGGAAACACCATATATTTT.

The chain combines TRBV9 with TRBJ1-5, with D maybe TRBD1 (5 bases). The CDR3 has 15 amino acids. CDR1 and CDR2 from the germline V gene are SGDLS and YYNGEE. V lost 2 bases and J 1 base, leaving 10 bases between the germline ends. The CDR3 DNA is TGTGCCAGCAGCGTCTCGGGACGGAGCAATCAGCCCCAGCATTTT. Translation gives CASSVSGRSNQPQHF.

The rearrangement uses TRBV5-1 and TRBJ2-5; the D is unclear. Germline V gene sequence: CDR1 SGHRS, CDR2 YFSETQ. CDR3 length equals 14 residues. V lost 3 bases to trimming and J lost 5 bases, with 14 bases between them. The CDR3 reads CASSSGPSSETQYF. CDR3 bases: TGCGCCAGCAGCTCGGGCCCCAGTAGCGAGACCCAGTACTTC. The complete variable domain, with remaining parts taken from reference TRBV5-1 and TRBJ2-5, reads KAGVTQTPRYLIKTRGQQVTLSCSPISGHRSVSWYQQTPGQGLQFLFEYFSETQRNKGNFPGRFSGRQFSNSRSEMNVSTLELGDSALYLCASSSGPSSETQYFGPGTRLLVL.

The table lists this clone with a few counts. The rearrangement uses TRBV27 and TRBJ1-5; D is ambiguous. This CDR3 has 15 amino acids. CDR1 is MNHEY, CDR2 SMNVEV, per germline (reference sequence). V lost 1 base and J 2 bases, leaving 9 bases between the germline ends. This CDR3 reads CASSLLGSGNQPQHF. The CDR3 DNA follows: TGTGCCAGCAGTTTATTGGGGAGCGGCAATCAGCCCCAGCATTTT.

V and J are TRBV18 and TRBJ1-2, with 7 nucleotides matching TRBD1. Germline V gives CDR1 KGHSH, CDR2 LQKENI. CDR3 length: 16 residues. With 3 bases clipped from V and 5 bases from J, the junction kept 12 bases outside the gene matches. CDR3 bases: TGTGCCAGCTCACCGGCGGGACAGTTAGGGGGGTATGGCTACACCTTC. Translating it yields CASSPAGQLGGYGYTF.

The gene calls are TRBV10-3 and TRBJ1-1, with 7 bases identical to TRBD1. The CDR3 sequence is 13 residues long. Germline-derived CDR1 and CDR2 are ENHRY and SYGVKD. The J segment lost 5 bases and the V segment lost 5 bases, leaving 5 bases of the junction unmatched. The CDR3 is CAISQDRATEAFF. CDR3 sequence (DNA): TGTGCCATCAGTCAAGACAGGGCAACTGAAGCTTTCTTT.

The chain combines TRBV9 with TRBJ2-1; 9 bases match TRBD2. CDR1 SGDLS and CDR2 YYNGEE come from the germline V gene. The CDR3 is made up of 16 amino acids. Trimming at V came to 2 bases and at J to 6 bases, leaving 9 bases not matched to a gene. CDR3 DNA: TGTGCCAGCAGCGTTGGCGGGAGGGCGGCAGGCAATGAGCAGTTCTTC. This sequence encodes CASSVGGRAAGNEQFF.

The rearrangement links TRBV7-3 to TRBJ1-5; weak D call: TRBD1 (5 bases). Germline V lookup: CDR1 SGHTA, CDR2 FQGTGA. The CDR3 sequence is 13 residues long. V shed 5 bases and J shed 5 bases, with 10 bases lying between them. The CDR3 reads CASSQGPDQPQHF. CDR3 coding DNA: TGTGCCAGCAGCCAGGGCCCAGATCAGCCCCAGCATTTT.

CDR3 sequence (DNA): TGTGCCAGCAGCCTGGGAAGGGGGCTCGGTTCACCCCTCCACTTT. Residues: CASSLGRGLGSPLHF. The genes are TRBV7-2 and TRBJ1-6; 7 nucleotides line up with TRBD1. The V gene end was trimmed by 5 bases and the J gene end by 9 bases; junction bases not matched to a gene: 10. This CDR3 comprises 15 residues. Germline V CDR1 and CDR2: SGHTA, FQGNSA. The whole variable domain, remainder taken from reference TRBV7-2 and TRBJ1-6, is GAGVSQSPSNKVTEKGKDVELRCDPISGHTALYWYRQSLGQGLEFLIYFQGNSAPDKSGLPSDRFSAERTGGSVSTLTIQRTQQEDSAVYLCASSLGRGLGSPLHFGNGTRLTVT.

This chain links TRBV11-2 with TRBJ2-3; 10 positions agree with TRBD2. Germline-derived CDR1 and CDR2 are SGHAT and FQNNGV. V was pared by 4 bases and J by 4 bases, with 5 bases of the junction left unmatched. This CDR3 contains 15 residues. The CDR3 loop is CASSSTSGPSDTQYF. CDR3 sequence (DNA): TGTGCCAGCAGCTCGACTAGCGGGCCCTCAGATACGCAGTATTTT. The entire variable domain, with the rest obtained from reference TRBV11-2 and TRBJ2-3, is as follows: EAGVAQSPRYKIIEKRQSVAFWCNPISGHATLYWYQQILGQGPKLLIQFQNNGVVDDSQLPKDRFSAERLKGVDSTLKIQPAKLEDSAVYLCASSSTSGPSDTQYFGPGTRLTVL.

The chain combines TRBV11-3 with TRBJ2-2; the D is unclear. The CDR3 extends over 13 amino acids. The germline gives CDR1 SGHNT, CDR2 YENEEA. Trimming removed 4 bases at V and 5 bases at J, with 8 bases between. DNA of the CDR3: TGTGCCAGCAGCTCGACACGGACCGGGGAGCTGTTTTTT. As protein: CASSSTRTGELFF.

The chain has TRBV10-3 and TRBJ2-7; tentative D call: TRBD2 (6 bases). Per the germline V gene, CDR1 is ENHRY and CDR2 is SYGVKD. The CDR3 covers 15 residues. V lost 8 bases to trimming and J lost 1 base, with 18 bases between them. The CDR3: CAISEGPGISYEQYF. CDR3 coding DNA: TGTGCCATCTCGGAGGGACCAGGGATTTCCTACGAGCAGTACTTC.

The chain has TRBV27 and TRBJ2-6; a weak D match, TRBD1 (6 bases). CDR1 MNHEY and CDR2 SMNVEV come from the germline V gene (reference sequence). There are 15 residues in the CDR3. V lost 3 bases, J lost 0 bases, and 6 bases lay in between. The CDR3 sequence is CASSFRGSGANVLTF. CDR3 DNA sequence: TGTGCCAGCAGTTTCAGGGGCTCTGGGGCCAACGTCCTGACTTTC.

The rearrangement links TRBV6-1 to TRBJ1-4; D remains unclear. CDR1 is MNHNS and CDR2 is SASEGT in the germline V gene. Trimming cost V 2 bases and J 7 bases, with 8 bases left between them. This CDR3 spans 13 amino acids. This CDR3 is CASSEPSGEKLFF. The CDR3 coding sequence is TGTGCCAGCAGTGAACCGAGTGGTGAAAAACTGTTTTTT.